The clone carrying this T cell receptor (beta chain) was seen a few times. The antigen remains unidentified. The data are from a study of spatial heterogeneity in lung cancer. TCRdb ran MiXCR on the 5' RACE reads and lists one entry per CDR3 protein. The sample lists 15,000 to 20,000 distinct CDR3 sequences; about 7.5% were seen once. Time point: sample taken at primary tumor resection. Unsorted tumor, nontumor lung tissue or cryopreserved PBMC supplied the whole RNA. Study results and limitations: One measure, the expanded intratumoral alpha and beta TCR count, tracked tumor mutation counts.

Trimming took off 8 bases at V and 0 bases at J, with 14 bases between the two ends. This CDR3 has 14 residues. Sequenced here: lung tumor tissue, sampled at surgery. The chain employs TRBV12-3 or TRBV12-4 and TRBJ2-7; D is perhaps TRBD2 (5 bases). This TCR came from a male donor with early-stage non-small cell lung cancer. DNA of the CDR3: TGTGCCAGCTCCATACGAGGGAGCTCCTACGAGCAGTACTTC. It encodes CASSIRGSSYEQYF.